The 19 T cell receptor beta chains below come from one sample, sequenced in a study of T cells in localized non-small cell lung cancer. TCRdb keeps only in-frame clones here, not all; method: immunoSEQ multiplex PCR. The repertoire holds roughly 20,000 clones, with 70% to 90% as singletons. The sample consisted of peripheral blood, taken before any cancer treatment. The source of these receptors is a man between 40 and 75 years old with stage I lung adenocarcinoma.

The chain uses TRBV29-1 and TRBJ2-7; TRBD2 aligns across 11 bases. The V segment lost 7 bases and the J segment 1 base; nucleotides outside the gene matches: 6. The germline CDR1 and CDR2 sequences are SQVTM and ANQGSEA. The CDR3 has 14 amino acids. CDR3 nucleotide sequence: TGCAGCGGATACGGGACTAGCGGTTCCTACGAGCAGTACTTC. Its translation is CSGYGTSGSYEQYF.

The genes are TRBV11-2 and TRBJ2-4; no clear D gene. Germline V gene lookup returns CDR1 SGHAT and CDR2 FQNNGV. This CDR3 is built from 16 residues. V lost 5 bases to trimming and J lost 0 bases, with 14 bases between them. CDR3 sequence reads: CASSVRGALAKNIQYF. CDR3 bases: TGTGCCAGCAGCGTACGCGGAGCCCTAGCCAAAAACATTCAGTACTTC. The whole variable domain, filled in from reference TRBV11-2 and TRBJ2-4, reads EAGVAQSPRYKIIEKRQSVAFWCNPISGHATLYWYQQILGQGPKLLIQFQNNGVVDDSQLPKDRFSAERLKGVDSTLKIQPAKLEDSAVYLCASSVRGALAKNIQYFGAGTRLSVL.

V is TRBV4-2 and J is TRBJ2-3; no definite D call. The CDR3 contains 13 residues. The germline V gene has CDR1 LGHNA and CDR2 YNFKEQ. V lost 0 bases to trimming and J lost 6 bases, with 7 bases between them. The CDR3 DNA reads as TGTGCCAGCAGCCAAGATCGAGTGGATACGCAGTATTTT. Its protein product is CASSQDRVDTQYF.

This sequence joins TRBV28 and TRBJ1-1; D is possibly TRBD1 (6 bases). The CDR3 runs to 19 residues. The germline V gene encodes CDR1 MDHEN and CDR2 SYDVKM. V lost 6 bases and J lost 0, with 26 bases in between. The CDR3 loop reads CASSPLGGRPLDMNTEAFF. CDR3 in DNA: TGTGCCAGCAGCCCATTAGGGGGGCGCCCCCTTGATATGAACACTGAAGCTTTCTTT.

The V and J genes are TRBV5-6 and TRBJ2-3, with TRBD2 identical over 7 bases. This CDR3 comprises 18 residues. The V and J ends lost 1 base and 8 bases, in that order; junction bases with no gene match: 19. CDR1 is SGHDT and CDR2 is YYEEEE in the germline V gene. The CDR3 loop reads CASSLSASGLPQATTQYF. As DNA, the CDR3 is TGTGCCAGCAGCTTGTCGGCTAGCGGCCTCCCGCAGGCAACTACGCAGTATTTT.

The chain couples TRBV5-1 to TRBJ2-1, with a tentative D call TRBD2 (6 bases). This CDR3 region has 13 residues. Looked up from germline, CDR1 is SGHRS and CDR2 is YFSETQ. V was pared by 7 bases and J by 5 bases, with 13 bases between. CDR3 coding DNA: TGCGCCAGCGGGTCTAGCGCACACAATGAGCAGTTCTTC. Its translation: CASGSSAHNEQFF.

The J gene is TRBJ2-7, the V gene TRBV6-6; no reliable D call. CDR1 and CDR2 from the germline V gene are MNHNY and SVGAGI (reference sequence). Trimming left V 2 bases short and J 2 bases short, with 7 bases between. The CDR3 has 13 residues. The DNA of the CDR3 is TGTGCCAGCAGTTACGATCGTACCTACGAGCAGTACTTC. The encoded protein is CASSYDRTYEQYF.

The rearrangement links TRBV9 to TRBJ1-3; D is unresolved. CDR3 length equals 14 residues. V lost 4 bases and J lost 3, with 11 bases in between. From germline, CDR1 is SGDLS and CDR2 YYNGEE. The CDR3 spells CASSPRLGGNTIYF. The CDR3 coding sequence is TGTGCCAGCAGCCCCCGCCTTGGTGGAAACACCATATATTTT.

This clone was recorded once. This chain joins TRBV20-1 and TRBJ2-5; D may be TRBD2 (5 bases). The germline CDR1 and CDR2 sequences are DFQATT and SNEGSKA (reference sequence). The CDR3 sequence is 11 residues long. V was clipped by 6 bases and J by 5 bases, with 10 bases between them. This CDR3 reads CSAGVSETQYF. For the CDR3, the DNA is TGCAGTGCCGGGGTGAGCGAGACCCAGTACTTC.

The chain's CDR3 is CASRTGRLAVSSDTQYF. The CDR3 coding sequence is TGCGCCAGCAGAACGGGGAGACTAGCGGTTTCGTCAGATACGCAGTATTTT. This chain connects TRBV10-2 to TRBJ2-3, with 9 bases lining up with TRBD2. The V segment lost 6 bases and the J segment 4 bases; nucleotides outside the gene matches: 14. CDR1 and CDR2 from the germline V gene are WSHSY and SAAADI. The CDR3 extends over 17 amino acids.

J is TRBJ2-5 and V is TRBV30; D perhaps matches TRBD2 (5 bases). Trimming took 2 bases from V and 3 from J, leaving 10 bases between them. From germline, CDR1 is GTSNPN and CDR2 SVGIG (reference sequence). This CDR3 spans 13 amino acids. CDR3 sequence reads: CAWSPLGEETQYF. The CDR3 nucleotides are TGTGCCTGGAGTCCCCTGGGAGAAGAGACCCAGTACTTC.

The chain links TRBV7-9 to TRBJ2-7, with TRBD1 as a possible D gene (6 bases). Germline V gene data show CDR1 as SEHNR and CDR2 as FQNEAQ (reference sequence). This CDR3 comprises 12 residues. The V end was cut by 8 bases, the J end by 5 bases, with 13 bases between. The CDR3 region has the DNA TGTGCCAGCCGGCCAGGGGCCGACGAGCAGTACTTC. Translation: CASRPGADEQYF.

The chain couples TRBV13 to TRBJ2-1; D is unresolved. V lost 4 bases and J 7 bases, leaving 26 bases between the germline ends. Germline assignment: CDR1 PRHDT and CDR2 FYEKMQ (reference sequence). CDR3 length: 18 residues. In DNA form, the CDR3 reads TGTGCCAGCAGCTCCTTCCTATCTTCGAATTTAGGGCCGAATGAGCAGTTCTTC. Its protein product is CASSSFLSSNLGPNEQFF.

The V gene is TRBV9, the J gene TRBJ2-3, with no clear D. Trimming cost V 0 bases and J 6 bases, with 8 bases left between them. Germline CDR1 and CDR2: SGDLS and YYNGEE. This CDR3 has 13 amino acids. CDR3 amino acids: CASSVEYSDTQYF. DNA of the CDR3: TGTGCCAGCAGCGTAGAGTATTCCGATACGCAGTATTTT.

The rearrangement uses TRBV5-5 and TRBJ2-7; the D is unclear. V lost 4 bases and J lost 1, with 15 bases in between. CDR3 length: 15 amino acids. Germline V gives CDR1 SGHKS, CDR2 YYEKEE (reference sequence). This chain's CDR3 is CASSPWGTVSYEQYF. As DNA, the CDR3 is TGTGCCAGCAGCCCGTGGGGAACAGTTTCCTACGAGCAGTACTTC.

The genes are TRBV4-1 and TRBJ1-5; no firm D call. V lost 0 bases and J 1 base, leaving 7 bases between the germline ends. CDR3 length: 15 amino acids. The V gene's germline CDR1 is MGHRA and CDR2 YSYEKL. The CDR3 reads CASSQEGFSNQPQHF. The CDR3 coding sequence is TGCGCCAGCAGCCAAGAGGGTTTCAGCAATCAGCCCCAGCATTTT.

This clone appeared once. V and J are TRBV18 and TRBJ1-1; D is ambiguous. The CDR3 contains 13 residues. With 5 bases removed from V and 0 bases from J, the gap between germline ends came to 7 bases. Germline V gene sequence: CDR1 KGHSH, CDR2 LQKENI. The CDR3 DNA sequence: TGTGCCAGCTCATCCTCCGTGAACACTGAAGCTTTCTTT. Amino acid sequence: CASSSSVNTEAFF.

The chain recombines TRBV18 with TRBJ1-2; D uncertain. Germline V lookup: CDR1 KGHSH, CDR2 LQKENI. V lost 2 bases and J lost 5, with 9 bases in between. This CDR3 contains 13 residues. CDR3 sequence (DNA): TGTGCCAGCTCACCATTTAATAAGTATGGCTACACCTTC. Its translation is CASSPFNKYGYTF. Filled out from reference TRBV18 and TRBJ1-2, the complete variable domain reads NAGVMQNPRHLVRRRGQEARLRCSPMKGHSHVYWYRQLPEEGLKFMVYLQKENIIDESGMPKERFSAEFPKEGPSILRIQQVVRGDSAAYFCASSPFNKYGYTFGSGTRLTVV.

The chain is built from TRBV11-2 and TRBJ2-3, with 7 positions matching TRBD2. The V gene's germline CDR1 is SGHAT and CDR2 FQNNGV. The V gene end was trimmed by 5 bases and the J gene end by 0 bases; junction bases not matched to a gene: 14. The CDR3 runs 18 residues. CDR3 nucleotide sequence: TGTGCCAGCAGCCCCCGTGGATGGAGCGGGACTAGCACAGATACGCAGTATTTT. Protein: CASSPRGWSGTSTDTQYF.